This T cell receptor beta chain is from a study of spatial heterogeneity in lung cancer. On the study more broadly: Sequences of the beta chain were consistently detected in greater numbers than alpha-chain sequences. Counts of TCR transcripts in tumor regions correlated strongly with a matched bulk RNA-seq T cell module score.

This clonotype was observed many times. The antigen is undetermined. The study's findings and limits: For expanded intratumoral alpha and beta TCRs, counts tracked tumor mutation counts.

Sample time point: sample taken at primary tumor resection. From tumor, nontumor lung or frozen PBMC, whole RNA was taken unsorted for sequencing. Trimming cost V 5 bases and J 4 bases, with 14 bases left between them. There are 14 residues in the CDR3. Germline-derived CDR1 and CDR2 are SEHNR and FQNEAQ (reference sequence). Every individual TCR cDNA molecule carried its own unique molecular identifier, which allowed correction of PCR and sequencing errors. One entry per CDR3 protein, called by TCRdb with MiXCR from the 5' RACE reads. The sample contains roughly 5,300 distinct CDR3 sequences, around 7.7% of which appear only once.

Sequencing was performed on lung tumor tissue, taken at surgery. This chain connects TRBV7-9 to TRBJ2-5, with TRBD2 as a possible D gene (5 bases). This TCR was sampled from a female donor with early-stage non-small cell lung cancer. The CDR3 loop is CASSQGQGRETQYF. The CDR3 DNA follows: TGTGCCAGCAGCCAAGGGCAAGGGAGAGAGACCCAGTACTTC.